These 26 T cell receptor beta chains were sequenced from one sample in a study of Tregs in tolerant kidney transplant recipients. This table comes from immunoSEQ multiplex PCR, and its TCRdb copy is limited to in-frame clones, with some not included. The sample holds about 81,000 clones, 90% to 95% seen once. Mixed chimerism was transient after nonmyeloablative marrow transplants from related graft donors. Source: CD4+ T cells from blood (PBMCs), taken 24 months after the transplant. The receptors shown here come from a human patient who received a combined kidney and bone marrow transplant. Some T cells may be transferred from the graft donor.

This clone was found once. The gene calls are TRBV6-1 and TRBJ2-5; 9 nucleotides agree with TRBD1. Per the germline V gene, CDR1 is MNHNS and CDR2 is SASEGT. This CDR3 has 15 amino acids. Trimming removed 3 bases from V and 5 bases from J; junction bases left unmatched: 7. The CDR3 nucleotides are TGTGCCAGCAGTGATGAGGGGACAGGGCGGGAGACCCAGTACTTC. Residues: CASSDEGTGRETQYF.

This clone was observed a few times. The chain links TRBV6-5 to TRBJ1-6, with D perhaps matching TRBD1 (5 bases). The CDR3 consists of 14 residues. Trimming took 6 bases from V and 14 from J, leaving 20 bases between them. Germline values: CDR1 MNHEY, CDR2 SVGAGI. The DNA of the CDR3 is TGTGCCAGCAGCTCACAGACAGCCGAAGGGACCCTCCACTTT. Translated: CASSSQTAEGTLHF.

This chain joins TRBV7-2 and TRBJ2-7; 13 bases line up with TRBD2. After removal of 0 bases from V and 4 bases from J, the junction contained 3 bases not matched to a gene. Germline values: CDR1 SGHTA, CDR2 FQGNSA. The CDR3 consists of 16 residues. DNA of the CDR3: TGTGCCAGCAGCTTAGCCCCGGGACTAGCGGGGTACGAGCAGTACTTC. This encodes CASSLAPGLAGYEQYF.

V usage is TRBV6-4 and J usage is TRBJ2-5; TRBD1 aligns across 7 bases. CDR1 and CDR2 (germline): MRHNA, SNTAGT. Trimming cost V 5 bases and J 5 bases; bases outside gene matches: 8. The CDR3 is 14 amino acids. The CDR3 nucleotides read TGTGCCAGCAGTCCCACAGGGGTTGGTGAGACCCAGTACTTC. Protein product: CASSPTGVGETQYF.

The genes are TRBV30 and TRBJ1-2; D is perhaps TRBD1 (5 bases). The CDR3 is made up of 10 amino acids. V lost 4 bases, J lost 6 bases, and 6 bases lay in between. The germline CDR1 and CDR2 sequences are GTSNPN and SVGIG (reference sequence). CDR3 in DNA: TGTGCCTGGAAGGACAATGGCTACACCTTC. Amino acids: CAWKDNGYTF. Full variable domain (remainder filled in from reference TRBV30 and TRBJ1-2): SQTIHQWPATLVQPVGSPLSLECTVEGTSNPNLYWYRQAAGRGLQLLFYSVGIGQISSEVPQNLSASRPQDRQFILSSKKLLLSDSGFYLCAWKDNGYTFGSGTRLTVV.

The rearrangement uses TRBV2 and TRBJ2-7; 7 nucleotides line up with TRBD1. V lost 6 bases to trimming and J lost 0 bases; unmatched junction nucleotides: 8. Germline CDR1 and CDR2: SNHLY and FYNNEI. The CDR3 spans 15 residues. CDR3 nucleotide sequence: TGTGCCAGCAGGGACAGGACCTACGGCTCCTACGAGCAGTACTTC. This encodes CASRDRTYGSYEQYF. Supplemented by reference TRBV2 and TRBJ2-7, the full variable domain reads EPEVTQTPSHQVTQMGQEVILRCVPISNHLYFYWYRQILGQKVEFLVSFYNNEISEKSEIFDDQFSVERPDGSNFTLKIRSTKLEDSAMYFCASRDRTYGSYEQYFGPGTRLTVT.

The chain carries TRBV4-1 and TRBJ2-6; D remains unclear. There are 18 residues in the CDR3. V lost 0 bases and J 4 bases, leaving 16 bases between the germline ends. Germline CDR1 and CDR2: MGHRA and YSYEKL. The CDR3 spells CASSQDRILGAGANVLTF. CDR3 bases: TGCGCCAGCAGCCAAGATAGGATTTTAGGAGCGGGGGCCAACGTCCTGACTTTC.

The CDR3, as DNA: TGTGCCACCCAAGGTCCGGCCAGGGAGGGGGGCTACACCTTC. Its translation: CATQGPAREGGYTF. The chain carries TRBV19 and TRBJ1-2; weak D call: TRBD1 (5 bases). This CDR3 spans 14 amino acids. V dropped 10 bases and J dropped 8 bases, with 23 bases sitting between them. Germline V gene sequence: CDR1 LNHDA, CDR2 SQIVND (reference sequence).

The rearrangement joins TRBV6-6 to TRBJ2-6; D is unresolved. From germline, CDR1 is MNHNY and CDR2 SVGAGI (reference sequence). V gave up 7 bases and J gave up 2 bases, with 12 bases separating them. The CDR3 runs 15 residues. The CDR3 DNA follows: TGTGCCAGCACTCTTGTAGCAACTGGGGCCAACGTCCTGACTTTC. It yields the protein CASTLVATGANVLTF.

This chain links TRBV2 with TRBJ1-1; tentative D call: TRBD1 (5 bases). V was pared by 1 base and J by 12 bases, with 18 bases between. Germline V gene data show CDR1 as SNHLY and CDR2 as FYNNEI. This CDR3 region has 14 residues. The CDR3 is CASSEGGAVSKTFF. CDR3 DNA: TGTGCCAGCAGTGAAGGGGGCGCGGTGTCGAAGACTTTCTTT.

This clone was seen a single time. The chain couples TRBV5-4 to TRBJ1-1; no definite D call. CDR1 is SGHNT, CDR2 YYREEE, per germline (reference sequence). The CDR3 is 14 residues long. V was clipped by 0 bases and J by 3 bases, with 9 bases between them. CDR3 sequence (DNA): TGTGCCAGCAGCTTGGGTGCGATCTACACTGAAGCTTTCTTT. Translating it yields CASSLGAIYTEAFF. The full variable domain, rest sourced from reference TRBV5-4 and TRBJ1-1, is ETGVTQSPTHLIKTRGQQVTLRCSSQSGHNTVSWYQQALGQGPQFIFQYYREEENGRGNFPPRFSGLQFPNYSSELNVNALELDDSALYLCASSLGAIYTEAFFGQGTRLTVV.

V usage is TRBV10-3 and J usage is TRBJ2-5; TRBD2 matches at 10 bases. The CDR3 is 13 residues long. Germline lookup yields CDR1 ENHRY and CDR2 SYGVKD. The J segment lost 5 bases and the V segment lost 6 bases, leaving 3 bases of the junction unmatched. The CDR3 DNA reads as TGTGCCATCAGAGATAGCGGGGGGGAGACCCAGTACTTC. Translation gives CAIRDSGGETQYF.

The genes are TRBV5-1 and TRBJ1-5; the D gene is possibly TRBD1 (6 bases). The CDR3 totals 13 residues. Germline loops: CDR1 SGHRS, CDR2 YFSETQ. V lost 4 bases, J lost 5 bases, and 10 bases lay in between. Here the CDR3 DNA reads TGCGCCAGCAGCCCTTCAGGGGATCAGCCCCAGCATTTT. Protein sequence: CASSPSGDQPQHF. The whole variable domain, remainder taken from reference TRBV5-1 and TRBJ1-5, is KAGVTQTPRYLIKTRGQQVTLSCSPISGHRSVSWYQQTPGQGLQFLFEYFSETQRNKGNFPGRFSGRQFSNSRSEMNVSTLELGDSALYLCASSPSGDQPQHFGDGTRLSIL.

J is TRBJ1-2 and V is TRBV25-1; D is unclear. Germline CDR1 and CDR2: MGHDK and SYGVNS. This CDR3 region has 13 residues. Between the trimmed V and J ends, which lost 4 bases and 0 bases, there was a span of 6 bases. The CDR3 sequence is CASSVTANYGYTF. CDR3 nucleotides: TGTGCCAGCAGTGTAACAGCTAACTATGGCTACACCTTC.

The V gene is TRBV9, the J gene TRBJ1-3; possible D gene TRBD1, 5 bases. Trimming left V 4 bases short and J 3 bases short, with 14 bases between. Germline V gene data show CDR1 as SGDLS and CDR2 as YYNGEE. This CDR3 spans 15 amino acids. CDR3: CASSPNPGHGNTIYF. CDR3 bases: TGTGCCAGCAGCCCCAACCCAGGGCATGGAAACACCATATATTTT. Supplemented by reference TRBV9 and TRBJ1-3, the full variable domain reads DSGVTQTPKHLITATGQRVTLRCSPRSGDLSVYWYQQSLDQGLQFLIQYYNGEERAKGNILERFSAQQFPDLHSELNLSSLELGDSALYFCASSPNPGHGNTIYFGEGSWLTVV.

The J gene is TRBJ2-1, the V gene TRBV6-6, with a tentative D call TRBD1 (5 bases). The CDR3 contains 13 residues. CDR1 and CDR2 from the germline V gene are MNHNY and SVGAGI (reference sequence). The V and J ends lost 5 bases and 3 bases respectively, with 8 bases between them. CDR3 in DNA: TGTGCCAGCAGTAAAGACAGCTACAATGAGCAGTTCTTC. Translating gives CASSKDSYNEQFF.

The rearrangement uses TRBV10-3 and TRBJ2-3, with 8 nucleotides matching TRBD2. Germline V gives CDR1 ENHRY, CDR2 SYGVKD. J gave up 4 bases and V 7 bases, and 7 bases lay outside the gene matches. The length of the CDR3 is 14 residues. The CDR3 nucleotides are TGTGCCATCAAAGCGGGAGATTTCCCAGATACGCAGTATTTT. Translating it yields CAIKAGDFPDTQYF.

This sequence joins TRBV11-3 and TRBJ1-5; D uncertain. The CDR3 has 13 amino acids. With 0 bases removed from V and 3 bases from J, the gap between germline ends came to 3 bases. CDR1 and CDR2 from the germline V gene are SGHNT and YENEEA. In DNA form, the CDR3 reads TGTGCCAGCAGCTTAGATCACAATCAGCCCCAGCATTTT. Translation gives CASSLDHNQPQHF.

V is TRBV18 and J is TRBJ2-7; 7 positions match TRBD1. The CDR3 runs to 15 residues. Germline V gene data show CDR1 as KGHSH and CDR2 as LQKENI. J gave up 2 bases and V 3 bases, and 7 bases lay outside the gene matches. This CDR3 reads CASSPDWQGAYEQYF. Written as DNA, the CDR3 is TGTGCCAGCTCACCCGATTGGCAGGGGGCCTACGAGCAGTACTTC. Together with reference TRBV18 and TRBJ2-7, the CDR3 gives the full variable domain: NAGVMQNPRHLVRRRGQEARLRCSPMKGHSHVYWYRQLPEEGLKFMVYLQKENIIDESGMPKERFSAEFPKEGPSILRIQQVVRGDSAAYFCASSPDWQGAYEQYFGPGTRLTVT.

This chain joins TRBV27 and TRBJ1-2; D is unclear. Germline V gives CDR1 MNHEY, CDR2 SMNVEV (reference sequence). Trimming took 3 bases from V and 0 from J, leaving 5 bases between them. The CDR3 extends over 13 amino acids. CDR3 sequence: CASSFRSNYGYTF. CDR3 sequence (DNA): TGTGCCAGCAGTTTCAGGTCTAACTATGGCTACACCTTC.

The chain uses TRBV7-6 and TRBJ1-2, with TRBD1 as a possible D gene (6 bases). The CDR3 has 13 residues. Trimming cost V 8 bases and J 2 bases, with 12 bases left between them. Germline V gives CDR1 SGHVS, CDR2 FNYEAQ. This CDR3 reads CASRRDKNYGYTF. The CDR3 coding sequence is TGTGCCAGCCGTCGGGACAAAAACTATGGCTACACCTTC.

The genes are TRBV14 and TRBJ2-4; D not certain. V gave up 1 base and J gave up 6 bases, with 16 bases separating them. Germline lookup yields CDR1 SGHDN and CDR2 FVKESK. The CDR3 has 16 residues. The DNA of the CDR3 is TGTGCCAGCAGCCAAGGCCCCGCCCGCTACAGAAACATTCAGTACTTC. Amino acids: CASSQGPARYRNIQYF.

In nucleotides, the CDR3 is TGTGCCAGCAGCTTAAGTGGGCTCCAAGAGACCCAGTACTTC. Protein: CASSLSGLQETQYF. The V and J genes are TRBV11-3 and TRBJ2-5; D is uncertain. V was clipped by 2 bases and J by 1 base, with 8 bases between them. This CDR3 spans 14 amino acids. The germline V gene has CDR1 SGHNT and CDR2 YENEEA. The entire variable domain, with the rest obtained from reference TRBV11-3 and TRBJ2-5, is as follows: EAGVVQSPRYKIIEKKQPVAFWCNPISGHNTLYWYLQNLGQGPELLIRYENEEAVDDSQLPKDRFSAERLKGVDSTLKIQPAELGDSAVYLCASSLSGLQETQYFGPGTRLLVL.

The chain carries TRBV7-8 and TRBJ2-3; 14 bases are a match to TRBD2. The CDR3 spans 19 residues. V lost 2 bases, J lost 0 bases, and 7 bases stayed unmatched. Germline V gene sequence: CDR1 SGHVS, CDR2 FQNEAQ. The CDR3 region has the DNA TGTGCCAGCAGCTTATTTACCGGGACTAGCGGGGGAAGCACAGATACGCAGTATTTT. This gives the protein CASSLFTGTSGGSTDTQYF.

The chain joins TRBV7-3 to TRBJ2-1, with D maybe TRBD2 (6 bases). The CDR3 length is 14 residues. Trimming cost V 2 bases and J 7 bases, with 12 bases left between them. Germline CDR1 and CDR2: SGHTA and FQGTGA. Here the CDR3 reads CASSLAGSGNEQFF. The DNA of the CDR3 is TGTGCCAGCAGCTTAGCGGGATCGGGAAATGAGCAGTTCTTC.

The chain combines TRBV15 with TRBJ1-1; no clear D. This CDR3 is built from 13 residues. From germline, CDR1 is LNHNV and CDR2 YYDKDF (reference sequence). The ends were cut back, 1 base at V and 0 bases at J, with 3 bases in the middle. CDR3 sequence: CATSRVMNTEAFF. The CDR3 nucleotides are TGTGCCACCAGCAGAGTCATGAACACTGAAGCTTTCTTT. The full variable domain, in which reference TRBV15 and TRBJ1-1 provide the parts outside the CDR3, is DAMVIQNPRYQVTQFGKPVTLSCSQTLNHNVMYWYQQKSSQAPKLLFHYYDKDFNNEADTPDNFQSRRPNTSFCFLDIRSPGLGDTAMYLCATSRVMNTEAFFGQGTRLTVV.